The 17 T cell receptor beta chains listed next were all sequenced from one sample in a study of shared clonotypes between healthy human individuals. Sequenced by immunoSEQ multiplex PCR; TCRdb stores in-frame clones only, minus some. This table has roughly 120,000 clones, 65% to 75% appearing once. Sequenced sample: memory CD8+ T cells sorted from blood. Regarding subset: CD45RO+ cells pooled with CCR7-negative TemRA cells. The receptors were sampled from a woman between 25 and 40 years old in good health.

This clone was detected once. The chain joins TRBV7-9 to TRBJ2-1; D is uncertain. This CDR3 has 12 residues. Between the trimmed V and J ends, which lost 4 bases and 5 bases, there was a span of 6 bases. Looked up from germline, CDR1 is SEHNR and CDR2 is FQNEAQ (reference sequence). The DNA for the CDR3 is TGTGCCAGCAGCTCTGATAACAATGAGCAGTTCTTC. Encoded protein: CASSSDNNEQFF.

This clone was seen at least ten times. The rearrangement uses TRBV9 and TRBJ2-7, with D tentatively TRBD1 or TRBD2 (5 bases each). Trimming left V 4 bases short and J 2 bases short, with 16 bases between. The CDR3 covers 15 residues. CDR1 SGDLS and CDR2 YYNGEE come from the germline V gene. The CDR3 loop reads CASSFGTDVTYEQYF. CDR3 in DNA: TGTGCCAGCAGCTTTGGGACGGACGTTACCTACGAGCAGTACTTC.

This chain connects TRBV15 to TRBJ1-1; maybe TRBD1 (6 bases). Germline V CDR1 and CDR2: LNHNV, YYDKDF (reference sequence). V was clipped by 7 bases and J by 11 bases, with 23 bases between them. This CDR3 comprises 14 residues. Here the CDR3 DNA reads TGTGCCACCACCCCGGGGGCCGGGACCTGGTTGGCTTTCTTT. It is translated as CATTPGAGTWLAFF.

This clone occurred a few times. The identical CDR3 is also encoded by other nucleotide sequences in the sample. The V and J genes are TRBV5-6 and TRBJ1-5, with TRBD1 as a possible D gene (6 bases). V shed 0 bases and J shed 7 bases, with 11 bases lying between them. The CDR3 is 14 residues long. Germline CDR1 reads SGHDT; CDR2 reads YYEEEE. The CDR3 region is CASSLGGGGQPQHF. DNA for the CDR3: TGTGCCAGCAGCTTGGGTGGGGGCGGACAGCCCCAGCATTTT.

This chain links TRBV19 with TRBJ2-7, with TRBD1 as a possible D gene (6 bases). V lost 5 bases to trimming and J lost 2 bases, with 13 bases between them. This CDR3 comprises 14 residues. Germline V gene data show CDR1 as LNHDA and CDR2 as SQIVND (reference sequence). CDR3 residues: CASSLTGIPYEQYF. The CDR3, as DNA: TGTGCCAGTAGTCTCACAGGGATCCCCTACGAGCAGTACTTC.

V gene TRBV29-1 combines with J gene TRBJ2-1, with 12 bases fitting TRBD2. Per germline, CDR1 SQVTM and CDR2 ANQGSEA. The length of the CDR3 is 15 residues. J lost 7 bases, V lost 4 bases, and 8 bases had no gene match. DNA for the CDR3: TGCAGCGTTGTCTTGACTAGCGGGAGTCTTAATGAGCAGTTCTTC. It is translated as CSVVLTSGSLNEQFF.

The chain combines TRBV6-4 with TRBJ2-5; 11 positions match TRBD2. Judging by the DNA end, TRBJ2-7 fits better; the J call may be wrong. Germline CDR1 MRHNA, CDR2 SNTAGT. The CDR3 is 16 amino acids. CDR3 residues: CASSPQGLADSYEQYF. The CDR3 DNA reads as TGTGCCAGCAGTCCCCAGGGACTAGCGGACTCCTACGAGCAGTACTTC.

This chain connects TRBV4-2 to TRBJ1-5; D unclear. Germline V gene data show CDR1 as LGHNA and CDR2 as YNFKEQ. The CDR3 consists of 15 residues. The germline V and J ends were trimmed by 1 base and 0 bases, with 7 bases remaining between them. In nucleotides, the CDR3 is TGTGCCAGCAGCCAAGCAGCCTATAGCAATCAGCCCCAGCATTTT. This translates into CASSQAAYSNQPQHF.

There are many counts of this clone. V usage is TRBV6-4 and J usage is TRBJ2-1; 12 bases are shared with TRBD2. V shed 6 bases, J shed 4 bases, and the junction held 4 bases outside the gene matches. Germline CDR1 reads MRHNA; CDR2 reads SNTAGT. This CDR3 has 15 residues. In nucleotides, the CDR3 is TGTGCCAGCAGCGCGACTAGCGGGAGTTACAATGAGCAGTTCTTC. Its protein product is CASSATSGSYNEQFF.

The table lists this clone with a count of one. This chain joins TRBV4-2 and TRBJ2-2; D unresolved. Germline-derived CDR1 and CDR2 are LGHNA and YNFKEQ. Trimming removed 1 base at V and 6 bases at J, with 6 bases between. CDR3 length: 13 residues. The CDR3 protein is CASSQAEAGELFF. In DNA, the CDR3 is TGTGCCAGCAGCCAAGCCGAGGCCGGGGAGCTGTTTTTT.

The chain has TRBV27 and TRBJ1-4; D remains ambiguous. Trimming took off 7 bases at V and 12 bases at J, with 21 bases between the two ends. CDR3 size: 14 residues. Germline loops: CDR1 MNHEY, CDR2 SMNVEV (reference sequence). The CDR3 bases are TGTGCCAGCACCGTCCCGAGCGACGGTCTTGAACTGTTTTTT. This encodes CASTVPSDGLELFF. The variable domain in full, completed from reference TRBV27 and TRBJ1-4, reads EAQVTQNPRYLITVTGKKLTVTCSQNMNHEYMSWYRQDPGLGLRQIYYSMNVEVTDKGDVPEGYKVSRKEKRNFPLILESPSPNQTSLYFCASTVPSDGLELFFGSGTQLSVL.

Concerning this clone: Within the sample, other DNA sequences also encode this same CDR3. V and J are TRBV13 and TRBJ2-7; the D gene is possibly TRBD1 (5 bases). V lost 4 bases to trimming and J lost 1 base, with 11 bases between them. CDR3 length: 14 amino acids. CDR1 is PRHDT, CDR2 FYEKMQ, per germline (reference sequence). This chain's CDR3 is CASSSGDRSYEQYF. The DNA of the CDR3 is TGTGCCAGCAGCTCAGGAGACAGATCCTACGAGCAGTACTTC.

The V gene is TRBV7-8, the J gene TRBJ2-3; D may be TRBD2 (5 bases). V dropped 3 bases and J dropped 0 bases, with 13 bases sitting between them. This CDR3 has 16 amino acids. Germline CDR1 SGHVS, CDR2 FQNEAQ. The CDR3 sequence is CASSFQRSTSTDTQYF. The CDR3 nucleotides are TGTGCCAGCAGCTTCCAGCGGAGCACTAGCACAGATACGCAGTATTTT.

The chain recombines TRBV9 with TRBJ1-3, with no clear D. This CDR3 has 15 amino acids. Germline loops: CDR1 SGDLS, CDR2 YYNGEE. V lost 3 bases and J 0 bases, leaving 10 bases between the germline ends. CDR3 nucleotide sequence: TGTGCCAGCAGCGCCAGACGGTTCTCTGGAAACACCATATATTTT. Amino acids: CASSARRFSGNTIYF.

The rearrangement joins TRBV25-1 to TRBJ2-5; TRBD2 might be the D (5 bases). The tail of the sequence fits TRBJ2-7 better, so the J call may be wrong. CDR1 and CDR2 (germline): MGHDK, SYGVNS. The CDR3 spans 15 residues. The CDR3 DNA reads as TGTGCCAGCAGTGAATCCGAGGGTGTTGCCTACGAGCAGTACTTC. Amino acid sequence: CASSESEGVAYEQYF.

This chain links TRBV27 with TRBJ1-1, with 11 bases identical to TRBD1. From germline, CDR1 is MNHEY and CDR2 SMNVEV (reference sequence). The CDR3 covers 15 residues. V shed 5 bases, J shed 5 bases, and the junction held 7 bases outside the gene matches. Here the CDR3 reads CASSPGTGGGTEAFF. The CDR3 nucleotides are TGTGCCAGCAGTCCAGGGACAGGGGGAGGGACTGAAGCTTTCTTT.

This clone was seen many times. V is TRBV6-4 and J is TRBJ2-3, with TRBD2 as a possible D gene (6 bases). This CDR3 contains 15 residues. The V gene's germline CDR1 is MRHNA and CDR2 SNTAGT. V was pared by 5 bases and J by 4 bases, with 16 bases between. The CDR3 loop reads CASSKGTGEADTQYF. The CDR3, as DNA: TGTGCCAGCAGTAAAGGGACGGGAGAAGCAGATACGCAGTATTTT.